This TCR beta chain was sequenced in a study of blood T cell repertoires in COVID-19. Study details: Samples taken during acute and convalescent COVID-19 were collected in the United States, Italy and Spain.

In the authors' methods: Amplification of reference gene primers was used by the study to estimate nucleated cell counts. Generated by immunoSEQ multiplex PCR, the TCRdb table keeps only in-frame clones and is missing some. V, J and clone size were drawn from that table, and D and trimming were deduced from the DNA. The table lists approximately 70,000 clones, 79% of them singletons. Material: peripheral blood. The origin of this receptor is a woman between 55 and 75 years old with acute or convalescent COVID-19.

CDR3 DNA: TGTGCCAGCAGCTTAAGTGGGGGCCGGAGTGAAGCTTTCTTT. Protein product: CASSLSGGRSEAFF. The rearrangement links TRBV7-2 to TRBJ1-1; possible D gene TRBD1, 6 bases. Germline V gene sequence: CDR1 SGHTA, CDR2 FQGNSA. Trimming took 2 bases from V and 7 from J, leaving 14 bases between them. This CDR3 region has 14 residues.